This entry lists 14 T cell receptor beta chains sequenced from one sample in a study of identical twins. TCRdb redid the calling of the 5' RACE reads with MiXCR, one entry per CDR3 protein. The sample yields about 500,000 distinct CDR3 sequences, around 15% seen once. The data were also submitted as part of a second study, on yellow fever vaccine responses in identical twins.

Source material: CD4+ T cells sorted from blood. Receptors were obtained from a woman under 30 in good health.

J is TRBJ1-1 and V is TRBV7-9; D not certain. CDR1 and CDR2 from the germline V gene are SEHNR and FQNEAQ (reference sequence). V was cut by 0 bases and J by 6 bases, with 17 bases left in between. This CDR3 comprises 16 residues. CDR3: CASSLAYGSTRAEAFF. CDR3 nucleotides: TGTGCCAGCAGCTTAGCATACGGGTCCACACGGGCTGAAGCTTTCTTT.

V is TRBV20-1 and J is TRBJ2-7; 7 bases map to TRBD1. Germline CDR1 and CDR2: DFQATT and SNEGSKA (reference sequence). Trimming took 6 bases from V and 0 from J; bases not matched to a gene: 5. CDR3 length: 13 residues. CDR3 DNA sequence: TGCAGTGCAGAACAGGGGACCTCCTACGAGCAGTACTTC. Its protein product is CSAEQGTSYEQYF.

This rearrangement joins TRBV27 to TRBJ2-1; D is uncertain. There are 9 residues in the CDR3. The V gene lost 6 bases and the J gene lost 6 bases, with 0 bases spanning the gap. Germline values: CDR1 MNHEY, CDR2 SMNVEV (reference sequence). In DNA form, the CDR3 reads TGTGCCAGCAGCAATGAGCAGTTCTTC. Protein sequence: CASSNEQFF.

The chain uses TRBV20-1 and TRBJ2-1, with D uncertain. CDR1 and CDR2 from the germline V gene are DFQATT and SNEGSKA (reference sequence). The CDR3 totals 11 residues. V lost 7 bases, J lost 4 bases, and 8 bases lay in between. CDR3 DNA sequence: TGCAGTGTAGAGAGTTACAATGAGCAGTTCTTC. This translates into CSVESYNEQFF.

V gene TRBV20-1 combines with J gene TRBJ2-3; D is unresolved. This CDR3 comprises 14 residues. Germline V gene data show CDR1 as DFQATT and CDR2 as SNEGSKA (reference sequence). V shed 6 bases and J shed 2 bases, with 15 bases lying between them. The CDR3 sequence is CSAKLLMNTDTQYF. The CDR3 coding sequence is TGCAGTGCGAAGCTTCTTATGAACACAGATACGCAGTATTTT.

The sample holds a few counts of this clonotype. V and J are TRBV25-1 and TRBJ2-1; the match to TRBD2 covers 8 bases. J gave up 6 bases and V 4 bases, and 11 bases lay outside the gene matches. The length of the CDR3 is 16 residues. CDR1 and CDR2 (germline): MGHDK, SYGVNS. The CDR3: CASSGSLAGGLNEQFF. For the CDR3, the DNA is TGTGCCAGCAGTGGATCCCTCGCGGGAGGCCTCAATGAGCAGTTCTTC.

This clonotype was found many times. The chain combines TRBV12-3 or TRBV12-4 with TRBJ2-2; no firm D call. The CDR3 contains 15 residues. V lost 6 bases to trimming and J lost 4 bases, with 15 bases between them. CDR3 sequence (DNA): TGTGCCAGCAGCCGCGCGAAAGGCGGCACCGGGGAGCTGTTTTTT. Protein: CASSRAKGGTGELFF.

This clonotype was observed a few times. A much larger clone lies one base from this, so it may be a read error. The J gene is TRBJ2-3, the V gene TRBV20-1; D gene unclear. Germline CDR1 DFQATT, CDR2 SNEGSKA (reference sequence). V lost 2 bases and J lost 2, with 2 bases in between. The CDR3 loop spans 11 amino acids. This chain's CDR3 is CSARLTDTQYF. The CDR3 bases are TGCAGTGCTAGACTCACAGATACGCAGTATTTT.

This clonotype has just a few counts. CDR3 nucleotides: TGTGCCAGCTCTAGTTGGGGGGGAAACACAGATACGCAGTATTTT. Translated: CASSSWGGNTDTQYF. The rearrangement joins TRBV7-2 to TRBJ2-3, with 7 bases matching TRBD2. The germline V gene has CDR1 SGHTA and CDR2 FQGNSA. The V segment lost 8 bases and the J segment 2 bases; nucleotides outside the gene matches: 10. The CDR3 is made up of 15 amino acids.

There are many counts of this clonotype. The genes are TRBV5-1 and TRBJ2-5; D possibly matches TRBD1 or TRBD2 (5 bases each). V was pared by 6 bases and J by 1 base, with 16 bases between. The germline gives CDR1 SGHRS, CDR2 YFSETQ. The CDR3 is 15 amino acids. The CDR3 loop reads CASKVSSGTQETQYF. In DNA, the CDR3 is TGCGCCAGCAAAGTTAGTTCAGGGACCCAAGAGACCCAGTACTTC.

The chain combines TRBV6-1 with TRBJ2-6; 7 positions agree with TRBD1. Germline assignment: CDR1 MNHNS and CDR2 SASEGT. The CDR3 runs to 15 residues. V was clipped by 6 bases and J by 0 bases; unmatched bases: 2. CDR3 loop: CASRGQPSGANVLTF. CDR3 bases: TGTGCCAGCAGGGGACAGCCCTCTGGGGCCAACGTCCTGACTTTC.

The chain uses TRBV30 and TRBJ2-6; perhaps TRBD1 as D (7 bases). The CDR3 is 16 amino acids. V lost 8 bases, J lost 0 bases, and 17 bases lay in between. The germline CDR1 and CDR2 sequences are GTSNPN and SVGIG (reference sequence). The DNA of the CDR3 is TGTGCCCTTGGGGGGACAGCCACCTCTGGGGCCAACGTCCTGACTTTC. It codes for CALGGTATSGANVLTF. The whole variable domain, filled in from reference TRBV30 and TRBJ2-6, reads SQTIHQWPATLVQPVGSPLSLECTVEGTSNPNLYWYRQAAGRGLQLLFYSVGIGQISSEVPQNLSASRPQDRQFILSSKKLLLSDSGFYLCALGGTATSGANVLTFGAGSRLTVL.

The chain couples TRBV6-2 or TRBV6-3 to TRBJ2-7; D call uncertain. The CDR3 sequence is 15 residues long. The germline V gene has CDR1 MNHEY and CDR2 SVGEGT. V lost 2 bases and J lost 0, with 11 bases in between. The CDR3 is CASSYRSQSSYEQYF. The CDR3 DNA reads as TGTGCCAGCAGTTACCGCAGTCAGAGCTCCTACGAGCAGTACTTC.

The rearrangement uses TRBV12-3 or TRBV12-4 and TRBJ1-1; D is unresolved. The CDR3 extends over 11 amino acids. The V end was cut by 7 bases, the J end by 7 bases, with 10 bases between. CDR3 nucleotides: TGTGCCAGCACGAAGGGATATGAAGCTTTCTTT. This codes for CASTKGYEAFF.